A selection of T cell receptor beta chains follows, all from one sample in a study of blood T cell repertoires in COVID-19. Sequencing was performed with immunoSEQ multiplex PCR; in TCRdb, only in-frame clones are kept and a portion is missing. The profile shows approximately 70,000 clones, over 75% of them singletons. The material sequenced was peripheral blood. Receptor source: a human donor in a cohort sampled during active COVID-19. Both conserved end residues are part of each CDR3. A D gene is named only where the DNA matches it firmly. Where a row states a size, it is once, few, many or the class of an expanded clone; other rows omit it.

d_call: .; j_call: TRBJ2-7; v_call: TRBV5-1; clone_size: .; cdr3_nt: TGCGCCAGCAGCTTGACAGGGTTTAGGGAGCAGTACTTC; cdr3_aa: CASSLTGFREQYF
d_call: .; j_call: TRBJ2-7; v_call: TRBV5-1; clone_size: few; cdr3_nt: TGCGCCAGCAGCCTAGCAGGCAGATCCTACGAGCAGTACTTC; cdr3_aa: CASSLAGRSYEQYF
d_call: TRBD2; j_call: TRBJ2-7; v_call: TRBV29-1; clone_size: .; cdr3_nt: TGCAGCGTTGAACCACGCGGGGGCGAGCAGTACTTC; cdr3_aa: CSVEPRGGEQYF
d_call: TRBD2; j_call: TRBJ2-2; v_call: TRBV3-1/TRBV3-2; clone_size: .; cdr3_nt: TGTGCCAGCAGCCATCTAGCGGGAGGGCCGACCGGGGAGCTGTTTTTT; cdr3_aa: CASSHLAGGPTGELFF
d_call: TRBD1; j_call: TRBJ1-5; v_call: TRBV28; clone_size: .; cdr3_nt: TGTGCCAGCAAACAGGGGACTCAGCCCCAGCATTTT; cdr3_aa: CASKQGTQPQHF
d_call: TRBD1; j_call: TRBJ1-1; v_call: TRBV7-3; clone_size: .; cdr3_nt: TGTGCCAGCAGCATAGACAGGGGTGGTGAAGCTTTCTTT; cdr3_aa: CASSIDRGGEAFF
d_call: TRBD1; j_call: TRBJ1-3; v_call: TRBV7-9; clone_size: .; cdr3_nt: TGTGCCAGCAGCACCAGTCCGGGACAGCGATTACCAAACAAATCTGGAAACACCATATATTTT; cdr3_aa: CASSTSPGQRLPNKSGNTIYF
d_call: .; j_call: TRBJ1-1; v_call: TRBV5-4; clone_size: .; cdr3_nt: TGTGCCAGCAGCTTGTGGGCGCGGAGGGAAGCTTTCTTT; cdr3_aa: CASSLWARREAFF
d_call: .; j_call: TRBJ2-3; v_call: TRBV21-1; clone_size: .; cdr3_nt: TGTGCCAGCAGCAAAGGGACTAGCGGGGGGGAATTGGATACGCAGTATTTT; cdr3_aa: CASSKGTSGGELDTQYF
d_call: TRBD1; j_call: TRBJ2-7; v_call: TRBV7-8; clone_size: .; cdr3_nt: TGTGCCAGCAGCGCGACGACAGGGGAATTTTACGAGCAGTACTTC; cdr3_aa: CASSATTGEFYEQYF
d_call: TRBD1; j_call: TRBJ1-2; v_call: TRBV7-2; clone_size: .; cdr3_nt: TGTGCCAGCAGCTCCCAGGGTCCGGGACAGGGGTATGGCTACACCTTC; cdr3_aa: CASSSQGPGQGYGYTF
d_call: .; j_call: TRBJ1-5; v_call: TRBV6-5; clone_size: .; cdr3_nt: TGTGCCAGCAGTTACGGGGGGTCCTACAATCAGCCCCAGCATTTT; cdr3_aa: CASSYGGSYNQPQHF
d_call: TRBD2; j_call: TRBJ2-7; v_call: TRBV28; clone_size: few; cdr3_nt: TGTGCCAGCAGTTTCTATGCTTGGGGAGGGGACTACGAGCAGTACTTC; cdr3_aa: CASSFYAWGGDYEQYF
d_call: TRBD2; j_call: TRBJ2-3; v_call: TRBV4-2; clone_size: once; cdr3_nt: TGTGCCAGCAGCCAAGAATCCCTGATGGGACTAGGTGCAGATACGCAGTATTTT; cdr3_aa: CASSQESLMGLGADTQYF
d_call: .; j_call: TRBJ2-7; v_call: TRBV5-1; clone_size: .; cdr3_nt: TGCGCCAGCAGCTTACAGGTCCTCTCCTACGAGCAGTACTTC; cdr3_aa: CASSLQVLSYEQYF
d_call: .; j_call: TRBJ2-5; v_call: TRBV11-2; clone_size: .; cdr3_nt: TGTGCCTCGGGTCAGGGGCAAGAGACCCAGTACTTC; cdr3_aa: CASGQGQETQYF
d_call: TRBD1; j_call: TRBJ2-7; v_call: TRBV7-2; clone_size: .; cdr3_nt: TGTGCCAGCAGCTTCAACAGGGGTCGGGAGCAGTACTTC; cdr3_aa: CASSFNRGREQYF
d_call: .; j_call: TRBJ2-3; v_call: TRBV7-9; clone_size: .; cdr3_nt: TGTGCCAGCAGCTCGCCGGTTGCAGATACGCAGTATTTT; cdr3_aa: CASSSPVADTQYF
d_call: TRBD1; j_call: TRBJ2-6; v_call: TRBV6-2/TRBV6-3; clone_size: once; cdr3_nt: TGTGCCAGCAGTGGACAGGGGAAACTCTTCTCTGGGGCCAACGTCCTGACTTTC; cdr3_aa: CASSGQGKLFSGANVLTF
d_call: TRBD1; j_call: TRBJ2-3; v_call: TRBV5-4; clone_size: .; cdr3_nt: TGTGCCAGCAGCTTGACAGGGGGGATAGCAGATACGCAGTATTTT; cdr3_aa: CASSLTGGIADTQYF